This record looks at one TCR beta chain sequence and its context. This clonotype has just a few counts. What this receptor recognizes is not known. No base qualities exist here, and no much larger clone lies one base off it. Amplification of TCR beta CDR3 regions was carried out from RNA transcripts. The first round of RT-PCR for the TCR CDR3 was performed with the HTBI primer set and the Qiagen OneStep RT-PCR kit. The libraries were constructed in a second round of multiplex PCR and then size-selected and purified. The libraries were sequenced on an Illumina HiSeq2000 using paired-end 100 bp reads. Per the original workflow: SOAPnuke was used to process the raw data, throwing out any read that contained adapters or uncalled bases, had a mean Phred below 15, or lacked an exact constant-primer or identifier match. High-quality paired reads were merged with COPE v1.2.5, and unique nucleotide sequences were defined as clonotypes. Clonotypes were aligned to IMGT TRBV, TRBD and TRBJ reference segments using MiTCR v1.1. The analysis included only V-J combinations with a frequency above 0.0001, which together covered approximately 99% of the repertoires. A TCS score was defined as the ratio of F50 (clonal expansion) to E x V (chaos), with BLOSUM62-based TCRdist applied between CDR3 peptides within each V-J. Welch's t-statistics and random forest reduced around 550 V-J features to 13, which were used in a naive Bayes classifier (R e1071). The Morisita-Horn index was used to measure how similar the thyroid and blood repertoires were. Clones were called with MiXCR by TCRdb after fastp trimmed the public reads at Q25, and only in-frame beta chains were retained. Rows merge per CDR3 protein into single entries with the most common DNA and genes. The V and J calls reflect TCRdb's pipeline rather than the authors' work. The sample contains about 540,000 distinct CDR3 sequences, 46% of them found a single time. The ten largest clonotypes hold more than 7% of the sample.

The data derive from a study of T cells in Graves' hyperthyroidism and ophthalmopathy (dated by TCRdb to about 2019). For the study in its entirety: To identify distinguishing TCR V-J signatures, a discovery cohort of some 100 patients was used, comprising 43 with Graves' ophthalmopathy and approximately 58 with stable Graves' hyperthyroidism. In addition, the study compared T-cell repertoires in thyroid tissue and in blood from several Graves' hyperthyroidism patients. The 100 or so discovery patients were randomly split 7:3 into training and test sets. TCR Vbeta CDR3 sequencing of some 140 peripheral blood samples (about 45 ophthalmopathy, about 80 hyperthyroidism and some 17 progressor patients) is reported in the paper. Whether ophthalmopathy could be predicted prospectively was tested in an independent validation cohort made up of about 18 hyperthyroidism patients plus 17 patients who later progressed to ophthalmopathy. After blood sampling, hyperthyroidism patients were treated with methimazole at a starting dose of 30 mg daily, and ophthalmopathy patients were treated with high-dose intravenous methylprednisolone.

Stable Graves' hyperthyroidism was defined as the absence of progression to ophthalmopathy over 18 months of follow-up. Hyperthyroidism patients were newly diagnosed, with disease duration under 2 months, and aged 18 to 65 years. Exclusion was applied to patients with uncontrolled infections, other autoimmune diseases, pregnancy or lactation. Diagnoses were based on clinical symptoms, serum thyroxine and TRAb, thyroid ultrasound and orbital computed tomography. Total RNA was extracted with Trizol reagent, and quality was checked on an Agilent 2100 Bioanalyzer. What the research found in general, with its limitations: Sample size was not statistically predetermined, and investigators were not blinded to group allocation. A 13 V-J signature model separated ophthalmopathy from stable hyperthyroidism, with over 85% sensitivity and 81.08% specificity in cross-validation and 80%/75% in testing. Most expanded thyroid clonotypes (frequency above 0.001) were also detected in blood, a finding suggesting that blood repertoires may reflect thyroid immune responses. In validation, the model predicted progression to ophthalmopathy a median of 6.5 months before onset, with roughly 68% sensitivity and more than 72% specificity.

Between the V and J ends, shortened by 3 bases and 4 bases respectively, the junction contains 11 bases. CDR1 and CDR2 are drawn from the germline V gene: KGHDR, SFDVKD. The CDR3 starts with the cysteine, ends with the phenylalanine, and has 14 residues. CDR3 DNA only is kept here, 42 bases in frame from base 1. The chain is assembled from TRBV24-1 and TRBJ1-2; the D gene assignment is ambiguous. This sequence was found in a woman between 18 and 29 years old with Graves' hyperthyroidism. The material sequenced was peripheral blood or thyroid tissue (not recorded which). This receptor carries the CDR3 CATSDPGVGYGYTF. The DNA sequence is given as TGTGCCACCAGTGATCCCGGGGTGGGCTATGGCTACACCTTC.